Each of the 16 T cell receptor beta chains below was sequenced from the same sample in a study of blood T cell repertoires in COVID-19. The repertoire was sequenced with immunoSEQ multiplex PCR; TCRdb's copy has only in-frame clones and lacks some. The data contain 250,000 or so clones, roughly 90% of them singletons. The sequencing input was peripheral blood. These receptors all come from a woman between 40 and 50 years old who had recovered from COVID-19.

J is TRBJ2-7 and V is TRBV9; the D gene is possibly TRBD2 (5 bases). Trimming left V 0 bases short and J 0 bases short, with 7 bases between. Germline loops: CDR1 SGDLS, CDR2 YYNGEE. This CDR3 has 14 amino acids. The CDR3 coding sequence is TGTGCCAGCAGCGTAGATCTAGCCTCCTACGAGCAGTACTTC. Protein product: CASSVDLASYEQYF.

V usage is TRBV6-2 or TRBV6-3 and J usage is TRBJ2-1; 14 bases agree with TRBD2. The J segment lost 8 bases and the V segment lost 6 bases, leaving 6 bases of the junction unmatched. From germline, CDR1 is MNHEY and CDR2 SVGEGT. The CDR3 covers 15 residues. DNA for the CDR3: TGTGCCAGCAGCCGACTAGCGGGAGGGAGGGATGAGCAGTTCTTC. This translates into CASSRLAGGRDEQFF.

The chain links TRBV9 to TRBJ2-1, with TRBD2 matching over 7 bases. CDR1 is SGDLS, CDR2 YYNGEE, per germline. CDR3 length: 16 amino acids. The V segment lost 3 bases and the J segment 0 bases; nucleotides outside the gene matches: 6. The CDR3: CASSERLAGSYNEQFF. DNA of the CDR3: TGTGCCAGCAGCGAACGACTAGCAGGCTCCTACAATGAGCAGTTCTTC. Using reference TRBV9 and TRBJ2-1 for the parts outside the CDR3, the full variable domain is DSGVTQTPKHLITATGQRVTLRCSPRSGDLSVYWYQQSLDQGLQFLIQYYNGEERAKGNILERFSAQQFPDLHSELNLSSLELGDSALYFCASSERLAGSYNEQFFGPGTRLTVL.

The V gene is TRBV9, the J gene TRBJ2-3, with 7 bases aligning to TRBD2. The germline V gene encodes CDR1 SGDLS and CDR2 YYNGEE. This CDR3 is built from 20 residues. V was pared by 0 bases and J by 2 bases, with 18 bases of the junction left unmatched. CDR3 region: CASSVGAGDTPLTDTDTQYF. CDR3 coding DNA: TGTGCCAGCAGCGTAGGGGCGGGAGATACCCCCCTAACGGACACAGATACGCAGTATTTT.

J is TRBJ2-7 and V is TRBV5-6, with TRBD2 matching over 9 bases. The V and J ends lost 0 bases and 2 bases, in that order; junction bases with no gene match: 9. The CDR3 has 17 amino acids. Germline CDR1 is SGHDT and CDR2 is YYEEEE. CDR3 nucleotide sequence: TGTGCCAGCAGCTTGGGCCTAGCGGGATCCTTGCCCTACGAGCAGTACTTC. This translates into CASSLGLAGSLPYEQYF.

The chain links TRBV5-4 to TRBJ2-7; TRBD1 is a possible D gene (7 bases). The CDR3 covers 16 residues. Per germline, CDR1 SGHNT and CDR2 YYREEE (reference sequence). The germline V and J ends were trimmed by 2 bases and 3 bases, with 18 bases remaining between them. The CDR3 DNA reads TGTGCCAGCAGCTTTGATCCCTCCAGGGGGGTCTACGAGCAGTACTTC. Translated: CASSFDPSRGVYEQYF.

The chain links TRBV2 to TRBJ2-7; 9 bases fit TRBD1. The CDR3 runs to 16 residues. Germline loops: CDR1 SNHLY, CDR2 FYNNEI. The J segment lost 2 bases and the V segment lost 2 bases, leaving 7 bases of the junction unmatched. DNA of the CDR3: TGTGCCAGCAGTGAATACGGGACAGGGAGGACCTACGAGCAGTACTTC. Its translation: CASSEYGTGRTYEQYF. The full variable domain, its missing parts supplied by reference TRBV2 and TRBJ2-7, is EPEVTQTPSHQVTQMGQEVILRCVPISNHLYFYWYRQILGQKVEFLVSFYNNEISEKSEIFDDQFSVERPDGSNFTLKIRSTKLEDSAMYFCASSEYGTGRTYEQYFGPGTRLTVT.

V gene TRBV18 combines with J gene TRBJ2-5; tentative D call: TRBD1 (6 bases). CDR1 KGHSH and CDR2 LQKENI come from the germline V gene. This CDR3 has 17 residues. V lost 1 base and J lost 5, with 20 bases in between. The CDR3 DNA follows: TGTGCCAGCTCACCACTTCCCCTTACAGGGTTGGGGGAGACCCAGTACTTC. Translation: CASSPLPLTGLGETQYF. The full variable domain, rest sourced from reference TRBV18 and TRBJ2-5, is NAGVMQNPRHLVRRRGQEARLRCSPMKGHSHVYWYRQLPEEGLKFMVYLQKENIIDESGMPKERFSAEFPKEGPSILRIQQVVRGDSAAYFCASSPLPLTGLGETQYFGPGTRLLVL.

This chain joins TRBV3-1 (or the pseudogene TRBV3-2) and TRBJ2-3; 9 bases line up with TRBD2. The CDR3 has 15 amino acids. V was pared by 4 bases and J by 3 bases, with 5 bases of the junction left unmatched. Germline V gene sequence: CDR1 LGHDT, CDR2 YNNKEL (reference sequence). For the CDR3, the DNA is TGTGCCAGCAGCCGAAGAGCGGGGGGTACAGATACGCAGTATTTT. Its protein is CASSRRAGGTDTQYF.

This clone has more than one count but fewer than ten. The chain carries TRBV27 and TRBJ1-1, with unresolved D. Germline loops: CDR1 MNHEY, CDR2 SMNVEV (reference sequence). The CDR3 runs 14 residues. Trimming removed 5 bases at V and 4 bases at J, with 14 bases between. As DNA, the CDR3 is TGTGCCAGCAGTCCACCGGGGATCAGCACTGAAGCTTTCTTT. It is translated as CASSPPGISTEAFF.

The chain couples TRBV28 to TRBJ2-3, with D possibly TRBD2 on 6 matching bases. The length of the CDR3 is 14 residues. Trimming shortened V by 6 bases and J by 4 bases, and 14 bases separated the two germline ends. Germline CDR1 is MDHEN and CDR2 is SYDVKM. The CDR3 sequence is CASRIGGRPDTQYF. The CDR3 DNA reads TGTGCCAGCAGGATTGGGGGGAGGCCAGATACGCAGTATTTT.

The chain couples TRBV28 to TRBJ2-7, with 12 bases that match TRBD2. V gave up 1 base and J gave up 12 bases; unmatched junction bases: 22. Germline V CDR1 and CDR2: MDHEN, SYDVKM. The CDR3 covers 19 residues. The CDR3 DNA reads as TGTGCCAGCAGTTTATCACAGGGAGGGCTAGCGGGAGGGCTAGTCCCGGCGTACTTC. Translating it yields CASSLSQGGLAGGLVPAYF.

The chain employs TRBV5-1 and TRBJ2-1, with 15 positions matching TRBD2. The ends lost 4 bases at V and 7 bases at J; junction bases unmatched: 12. The CDR3 has 18 residues. The V gene's germline CDR1 is SGHRS and CDR2 YFSETQ. The CDR3 here is CASSPLGLAGGPGNEQFF. The CDR3 DNA reads TGCGCCAGCAGCCCCCTCGGACTAGCGGGAGGGCCGGGGAATGAGCAGTTCTTC.

The V call is TRBV5-1, the J call TRBJ1-3, with D possibly TRBD1 on 5 matching bases. V shed 1 base and J shed 0 bases, with 11 bases lying between them. Germline CDR1 is SGHRS and CDR2 is YFSETQ. CDR3 size: 16 residues. This CDR3 is CASSLWDSYSGNTIYF. In DNA, the CDR3 is TGCGCCAGCAGCTTGTGGGACTCCTACTCTGGAAACACCATATATTTT.

The chain uses TRBV27 and TRBJ2-3; 7 nucleotides match TRBD2. The length of the CDR3 is 16 residues. With 6 bases clipped from V and 0 bases from J, the junction kept 9 bases outside the gene matches. The V gene's germline CDR1 is MNHEY and CDR2 SMNVEV (reference sequence). The CDR3 protein is CASSTRPSGSTDTQYF. The CDR3 nucleotides read TGTGCCAGCAGCACCAGACCTAGCGGTAGCACAGATACGCAGTATTTT.

The genes are TRBV3-1 (or the pseudogene TRBV3-2) and TRBJ2-2; D not certain. The V and J ends lost 4 bases and 4 bases respectively, with 10 bases between them. Germline loops: CDR1 LGHDT, CDR2 YNNKEL (reference sequence). This CDR3 spans 14 amino acids. The CDR3 loop is CASSPARVTGELFF. The CDR3 nucleotides are TGTGCCAGCAGCCCCGCGCGTGTCACCGGGGAGCTGTTTTTT.